This paragraph reports one T cell receptor beta chain. Germline CDR1 reads MNHEY; CDR2 reads SVGAGI. This CDR3 has 13 amino acids. V was trimmed by 0 bases and J by 6 bases, leaving 8 bases between them. The sample comes from a study of CD8 T cells in Susac syndrome. When the RNA was reverse transcribed, random hexamers were used with an input of about 0.5 to 1 ug. By means of immunoSEQ multiplex PCR, TCR beta CDR3 spanning 54 Vbeta and 13 Jbeta underwent amplification. Via MiXCR, TCRdb re-called the immunoSEQ multiplex PCR reads, giving one row per CDR3 protein. The repertoire consists of 160,000 or so distinct CDR3 sequences, with around 92% occurring once and the leading ten covering around 0.079%. The authors carried out high-throughput sequencing of TCR beta. They applied it to CD8+ and CD4+ T cells obtained from blood. Age- and sex-matched healthy donors served as the control group.

The sample comprised CD4+ T cells from PBMCs. V usage is TRBV6-5 and J usage is TRBJ1-1; no clear D gene. This TCR was recovered from a human donor in good health. The CDR3 sequence: CASSYSKTAEAFF. CDR3 bases: TGTGCCAGCAGTTACTCGAAGACGGCTGAAGCTTTCTTT.